Sequencing of this TCR beta chain was carried out in a study of cytomegalovirus exposure and HLA in healthy donors. With respect to this clone: Its antigen is unknown.

Everyone who donated was a healthy bone marrow donor. 60 Vbeta and 13 Jbeta primers were used in PCR. Assay used: immunoSEQ multiplex PCR; TCRdb lists only in-frame clones, some missing. Of around 130,000 clones listed, 75% to 85% are singletons. CDR1 and CDR2 from the germline V gene are SQVTM and ANQGSEA. The CDR3 contains 15 residues. V lost 3 bases, J lost 7 bases, and 12 bases stayed unmatched. Study findings and constraints: As a later analysis showed, a missense DCLRE1C variant was linked to trimming of TCR beta V- and J-genes. Cytomegalovirus-associated TCR beta chains were listed, numbering 164.

The receptor was derived from a woman under 30 in good health and CMV-seropositive. The source material was PBMCs. This chain connects TRBV29-1 to TRBJ2-3; 8 bases agree with TRBD2. The CDR3 loop is CSVEGRSGGVYTQYF. The DNA of the CDR3 is TGCAGCGTTGAGGGCCGCAGCGGGGGAGTATATACGCAGTATTTT.